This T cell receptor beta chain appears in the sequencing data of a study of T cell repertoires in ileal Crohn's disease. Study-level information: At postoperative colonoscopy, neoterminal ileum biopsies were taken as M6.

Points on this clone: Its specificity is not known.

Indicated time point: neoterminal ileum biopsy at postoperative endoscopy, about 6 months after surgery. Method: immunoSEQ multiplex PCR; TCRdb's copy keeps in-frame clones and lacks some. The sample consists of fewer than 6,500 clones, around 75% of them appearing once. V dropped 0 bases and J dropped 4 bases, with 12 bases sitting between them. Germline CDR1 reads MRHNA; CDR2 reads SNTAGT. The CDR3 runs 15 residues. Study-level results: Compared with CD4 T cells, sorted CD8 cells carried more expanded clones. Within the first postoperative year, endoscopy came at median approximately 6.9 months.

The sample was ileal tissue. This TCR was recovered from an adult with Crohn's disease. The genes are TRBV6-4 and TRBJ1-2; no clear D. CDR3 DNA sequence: TGTGCCAGCAGTGACTCGGGCAGCGAACTCTATGGCTACACCTTC. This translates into CASSDSGSELYGYTF.